This entry features one T cell receptor (beta chain) sequence. Its target is unknown. Trimming pared 3 bases from V and 10 bases from J, leaving 13 bases between. CDR3 length: 12 amino acids. Germline V gene data show CDR1 as SGDLS and CDR2 as YYNGEE. Normal lung was sampled as far from the tumour as possible, at least 3 cm. Frozen unsorted single-cell suspensions supplied the genomic DNA. The data belong to a study of immune cell composition in non-small cell lung cancer. Points from the study as a whole: Tumour-reactive clones were not shown to match dominant in vivo tumour clones.

Profiled with immunoSEQ multiplex PCR; TCRdb holds only in-frame clones, not every one. The data hold 2,500 to 3,000 clones, with about 83% observed a single time. V gene TRBV9 combines with J gene TRBJ1-1; TRBD1 is a possible D gene (6 bases). The sequencing sample was made of non-adjacent lung tissue. This receptor was taken from a human donor with non-small cell lung cancer. CDR3 loop: CASSANREVAFF. The CDR3 DNA reads as TGTGCCAGCAGCGCGAACAGGGAAGTAGCTTTCTTT. The variable domain in full, completed from reference TRBV9 and TRBJ1-1, reads DSGVTQTPKHLITATGQRVTLRCSPRSGDLSVYWYQQSLDQGLQFLIQYYNGEERAKGNILERFSAQQFPDLHSELNLSSLELGDSALYFCASSANREVAFFGQGTRLTVV.